This TCR beta chain emerged from a study of regulatory T cells in long-lasting Graves disease. About the study: The study enrolled newly diagnosed Graves' patients on antithyroid drugs under 3 months. General study findings and limits: Persistent patients had more shared public clonotypes (2,741) than new patients (roughly 970). Persistent disease showed a preference for TRBV28, TRBJ1-2 and TRBJ2-5.

The germline V gene has CDR1 MGHRA and CDR2 YSYEKL. V gave up 0 bases and J gave up 2 bases, with 7 bases separating them. The CDR3 is 14 residues long. This clonotype occurred a few times. Its specificity is not known. Building of the TCR beta libraries involved iRepertoire HTBI primers and Arm-PCR of CDR3 regions. Using its own MiXCR run on the multiplex PCR reads, TCRdb lists one record per CDR3 protein. The table has around 250,000 distinct CDR3 sequences, around 20% seen once. The time point denotes: newly diagnosed GD, antithyroid drugs for less than 3 months. The TCR library used RNA extracted from PBMCs. Blood from the periphery, approximately 8.5 milliliters in all, was drawn into EDTA tubes.

Sequencing was performed on peripheral blood mononuclear cells (PBMCs), taken at new diagnosis, from a patient treated with antithyroid drugs. The rearrangement links TRBV4-1 to TRBJ1-1; no reliable D call. The sequence came from a female donor with Graves disease. This chain's CDR3 is CASSQDTGNTEAFF. Written as DNA, the CDR3 is TGCGCCAGCAGCCAAGATACGGGAAACACTGAAGCTTTCTTT.